This TCR beta chain was obtained from a study of blood T cell repertoires in COVID-19. Study in general: Nucleic acid was either cDNA or gDNA, and it came from T cells, B-cell-depleted T cells, or PBMCs.

In the original processing: Using reference gene primer amplification, nucleated cell counts were estimated. Generated by immunoSEQ multiplex PCR, the TCRdb table keeps only in-frame clones and is missing some. V and J calls and clone size are given by that table; D and trimming were obtained from the DNA. The data show a few hundred thousand clones, roughly four fifths seen once. CDR1 LNHDA and CDR2 SQIVND come from the germline V gene (reference sequence). V shed 5 bases and J shed 0 bases, with 9 bases lying between them. The CDR3 runs to 14 residues. The sample was peripheral blood. V usage is TRBV19 and J usage is TRBJ2-3; D remains unclear. This TCR was recovered from a woman in her 70s with COVID-19, enrolled during active disease. The CDR3 nucleotides read TGTGCCAGTAGTCTCCCTACGAGCACAGATACGCAGTATTTT. Translated: CASSLPTSTDTQYF.